Listed below are T cell receptor beta chains from one sample, sequenced in a study of tumor and adjacent non-tumor tissue in lung cancer. TCRdb analysed the multiplex PCR reads with MiXCR anew, one entry per CDR3 protein. The sample lists approximately 79,000 distinct CDR3 sequences, about 80% seen once, with almost 40% in the top ten. The material sequenced was distant non-tumor lung tissue. These receptors came from a man between 65 and 79 years old with non-small cell lung cancer. CDR3s include the opening cysteine and the closing phenylalanine or tryptophan. D genes are given only for firm matches. Clone size is stated in some rows and not others, as once, few, many or a class when expanded.

j_gene: TRBJ2-4
v_gene: TRBV4-1
d_gene: TRBD1
abundance: NA
CDR3aa: CASSVTGYLSNIQYF
CDR3nt: TGCGCCAGCAGCGTGACAGGGTATTTGAGTAACATTCAGTACTTC

j_gene: TRBJ2-7
v_gene: TRBV11-1
d_gene: NA
abundance: NA
CDR3aa: CDSRLFGGYEQYF
CDR3nt: TGTGACAGCAGATTGTTTGGTGGATACGAGCAGTACTTC

j_gene: TRBJ2-3
v_gene: TRBV5-1
d_gene: NA
abundance: few
CDR3aa: CASSLASYRDTQYF
CDR3nt: TGCGCCAGCAGCTTGGCGAGTTATAGAGATACGCAGTATTTT

j_gene: TRBJ2-7
v_gene: TRBV20-1
d_gene: TRBD2
abundance: NA
CDR3aa: CSARISLAGSYEQYF
CDR3nt: TGCAGTGCTAGGATCTCCCTAGCGGGGTCCTACGAGCAGTACTTC

j_gene: TRBJ2-3
v_gene: TRBV28
d_gene: TRBD1
abundance: NA
CDR3aa: CASSLTKTGGTDAQYF
CDR3nt: TGTGCCAGCAGTTTGACAAAGACAGGGGGCACAGATGCGCAATATTTT

j_gene: TRBJ2-5
v_gene: TRBV6-5
d_gene: NA
abundance: NA
CDR3aa: CASSSAGIGFQQETQYF
CDR3nt: TGTGCCAGCAGTTCCGCCGGGATAGGGTTCCAACAAGAGACCCAGTACTTC

j_gene: TRBJ2-2
v_gene: TRBV6-2/TRBV6-3
d_gene: NA
abundance: NA
CDR3aa: CAGSQTRDTGEPFF
CDR3nt: TGTGCCGGCAGTCAAACTAGGGACACCGGGGAGCCGTTTTTT

j_gene: TRBJ1-6
v_gene: TRBV12-3/TRBV12-4
d_gene: NA
abundance: once
CDR3aa: CASSLEGRLNSLLHF
CDR3nt: TGTGCCAGCAGTTTGGAGGGTCGTCTTAATTCACTCCTCCACTTT

j_gene: TRBJ1-5
v_gene: TRBV12-5
d_gene: NA
abundance: NA
CDR3aa: CVSGLTAGSQPQHF
CDR3nt: TGTGTTAGTGGCCTTACCGCTGGTAGTCAGCCTCAGCATTTT

j_gene: TRBJ2-3
v_gene: TRBV11-3
d_gene: NA
abundance: NA
CDR3aa: CTSTRREVITDTQYF
CDR3nt: TGCACCAGCACCCGTCGGGAAGTAATCACAGATACGCAGTATTTT

j_gene: TRBJ2-7
v_gene: TRBV10-3
d_gene: NA
abundance: NA
CDR3aa: CAISPSRVYEHYF
CDR3nt: TGTGCCATCAGTCCCTCCAGGGTTTACGAGCATTACTTT

j_gene: TRBJ2-7
v_gene: TRBV12-3/TRBV12-4
d_gene: TRBD2
abundance: few
CDR3aa: CASSFLGGGEVGSYEQYF
CDR3nt: TGTGCCAGCAGTTTTTTGGGGGGGGGGGAGGTCGGGTCCTACGAGCAGTACTTC

j_gene: TRBJ2-2
v_gene: TRBV11-2
d_gene: NA
abundance: NA
CDR3aa: CDSCLVGIGVAGELIF
CDR3nt: TGTGACAGCTGCTTAGTGGGCATAGGGGTTGCCGGGGAGCTGATTTTT

j_gene: TRBJ2-2
v_gene: TRBV11-2
d_gene: NA
abundance: once
CDR3aa: CVSSPAGLTKTGEVFF
CDR3nt: TGTGTCAGCAGCCCAGCTGGACTTACGAAGACCGGGGAGGTGTTTTTT

j_gene: TRBJ1-3
v_gene: TRBV6-1
d_gene: NA
abundance: NA
CDR3aa: CVSGSRITSRNTIYF
CDR3nt: TGTGTCAGCGGCTCCAGGATAACATCTAGAAACACCATATATTTT

j_gene: TRBJ1-5
v_gene: TRBV6-2/TRBV6-3
d_gene: NA
abundance: NA
CDR3aa: CAIRFHRLDQPQHF
CDR3nt: TGTGCCATCAGATTCCACAGGTTAGATCAGCCCCAGCATTTT

j_gene: TRBJ2-1
v_gene: TRBV5-4
d_gene: TRBD2
abundance: NA
CDR3aa: CASTSPVSGNVNEQFF
CDR3nt: TGTGCCAGCACCTCGCCTGTTAGCGGGAATGTCAATGAGCAGTTCTTC

j_gene: TRBJ2-2
v_gene: TRBV20-1
d_gene: NA
abundance: NA
CDR3aa: CSVREGRANTGELFF
CDR3nt: TGCAGTGTTAGAGAAGGCAGGGCGAACACCGGGGAGCTGTTTTTT

j_gene: TRBJ2-5
v_gene: TRBV4-1
d_gene: NA
abundance: NA
CDR3aa: CASSQDPSRGHQETRYF
CDR3nt: TGCGCCAGCAGCCAAGATCCCTCGCGGGGGCATCAAGAGACCCGGTACTTC

j_gene: TRBJ1-1
v_gene: TRBV6-2/TRBV6-3
d_gene: TRBD1
abundance: NA
CDR3aa: CVSSTRQGTNIEAFF
CDR3nt: TGTGTCAGCAGTACGAGACAGGGGACGAACATTGAGGCTTTCTTT

j_gene: TRBJ1-2
v_gene: TRBV6-2/TRBV6-3
d_gene: NA
abundance: NA
CDR3aa: CAGSAARIYGYTF
CDR3nt: TGTGCCGGGAGTGCCGCCAGAATCTATGGCTACACCTTC

j_gene: TRBJ1-5
v_gene: TRBV25-1
d_gene: TRBD1
abundance: NA
CDR3aa: CASRADRAGQPRHF
CDR3nt: TGTGCCAGCAGGGCAGACAGGGCCGGTCAGCCCCGGCATTTT

j_gene: TRBJ2-2
v_gene: TRBV6-6
d_gene: NA
abundance: many
CDR3aa: CASSYSKRATGELFF
CDR3nt: TGTGCCAGCAGTTACTCGAAAAGGGCCACCGGGGAGCTGTTTTTT

j_gene: TRBJ2-3
v_gene: TRBV11-2
d_gene: NA
abundance: NA
CDR3aa: CDSSLQGGIIDTQYF
CDR3nt: TGTGACAGCAGCTTGCAGGGGGGGATCATAGATACGCAGTATTTT

j_gene: TRBJ2-5
v_gene: TRBV11-2
d_gene: NA
abundance: once
CDR3aa: CASSLDSLLVETQYF
CDR3nt: TGTGCCAGCAGCTTAGATAGCCTTCTGGTTGAGACCCAGTACTTC

j_gene: TRBJ2-7
v_gene: TRBV11-2
d_gene: NA
abundance: NA
CDR3aa: CAISLDAGAPYEQYF
CDR3nt: TGTGCCATCAGCTTAGATGCGGGGGCCCCCTACGAGCAGTACTTC

j_gene: TRBJ2-3
v_gene: TRBV5-4
d_gene: NA
abundance: NA
CDR3aa: CGSTLSQTQTDTQYF
CDR3nt: TGTGGCAGCACCTTGTCCCAGACACAGACAGATACGCAGTATTTT

j_gene: TRBJ2-7
v_gene: TRBV29-1
d_gene: NA
abundance: NA
CDR3aa: CTFRVGYEQYF
CDR3nt: TGCACCTTTAGGGTCGGATACGAGCAGTACTTC

j_gene: TRBJ2-3
v_gene: TRBV5-1
d_gene: NA
abundance: NA
CDR3aa: CAGSLASERADTQYF
CDR3nt: TGCGCCGGCAGCTTGGCCTCGGAGAGGGCAGATACGCAGTATTTT

j_gene: TRBJ2-6
v_gene: TRBV12-5
d_gene: NA
abundance: many
CDR3aa: CASGLVPPESGANVLTF
CDR3nt: TGTGCTAGTGGTTTAGTTCCGCCCGAATCTGGGGCCAACGTCCTGACTTTC

j_gene: TRBJ2-1
v_gene: TRBV5-4
d_gene: NA
abundance: NA
CDR3aa: CASSLYAGARDELFF
CDR3nt: TGTGCAAGCAGCTTGTACGCGGGGGCCAGGGATGAGCTGTTCTTC

j_gene: TRBJ1-6
v_gene: TRBV12-3/TRBV12-4
d_gene: NA
abundance: NA
CDR3aa: CASSMGCRLNSPLHF
CDR3nt: TGTGCCAGCAGTATGGGGTGTCGTCTTAATTCACCCCTCCACTTT

j_gene: TRBJ1-1
v_gene: TRBV11-1
d_gene: NA
abundance: NA
CDR3aa: CANSADSDTEAFF
CDR3nt: TGTGCCAACAGCGCCGACAGCGACACTGAAGCTTTCTTT

j_gene: TRBJ2-1
v_gene: TRBV11-2
d_gene: TRBD1
abundance: NA
CDR3aa: CARSSLGTGDINEQFF
CDR3nt: TGTGCCCGCAGCTCGCTCGGGACAGGGGATATCAATGAGCAGTTCTTC

j_gene: TRBJ1-5
v_gene: TRBV20-1
d_gene: NA
abundance: NA
CDR3aa: CIAQIPGHNQPQLF
CDR3nt: TGCATTGCTCAAATACCCGGGCACAATCAGCCCCAGCTTTTT

j_gene: TRBJ2-1
v_gene: TRBV12-3/TRBV12-4
d_gene: TRBD2
abundance: NA
CDR3aa: CASNPGGDEQFF
CDR3nt: TGTGCCAGCAACCCTGGGGGGGATGAGCAGTTCTTC

j_gene: TRBJ2-3
v_gene: TRBV13
d_gene: NA
abundance: NA
CDR3aa: CVSEGGGTDTQYF
CDR3nt: TGTGTCAGTGAGGGCGGAGGCACAGATACGCAGTATTTT

j_gene: TRBJ2-3
v_gene: TRBV12-3/TRBV12-4
d_gene: TRBD1
abundance: NA
CDR3aa: CTSSDRVQPQYF
CDR3nt: TGTACCAGCAGCGACAGGGTTCAGCCCCAGTATTTT

j_gene: TRBJ2-7
v_gene: TRBV20-1
d_gene: TRBD1
abundance: many
CDR3aa: CSAERPGQSSYEQYF
CDR3nt: TGCAGTGCGGAGAGGCCGGGACAGAGCTCCTACGAGCAGTACTTC

j_gene: TRBJ1-5
v_gene: TRBV6-2/TRBV6-3
d_gene: NA
abundance: NA
CDR3aa: CASGMAGAGQPQNF
CDR3nt: TGTGCCAGCGGCATGGCGGGGGCGGGGCAGCCCCAGAATTTT